This TCR beta chain was sequenced during a study of graft-versus-host responses after intestinal transplantation. Study details: All recipients were transplanted with multivisceral, liver-intestinal, or isolated intestinal grafts. Anti-thymocyte globulin induction preceded roughly 3 years of tacrolimus and steroid maintenance in all recipients.

Data came from immunoSEQ multiplex PCR; TCRdb stores just in-frame clones and leaves some out. The data show about 54,000 clones, with 75% to 95% seen just once and over 4.5% held by the top ten. Findings and caveats of the study: Recipient marrow harbored GvH clones, some of which surfaced first in ileum or blood.

CDR1 MNHNS and CDR2 SASEGT come from the germline V gene. The CDR3 totals 14 residues. The trim removed 6 bases at V and 2 bases at J, leaving 5 bases unmatched. Turning to this clone: Its cognate antigen is unknown.

The chain joins TRBV6-1 to TRBJ2-7, with 9 bases that match TRBD1. This TCR was recovered from a human patient who received an intestinal transplant, so some T cells may come from the graft donor. The material was PBMCs, obtained nearly 670 days after intestinal transplant. The CDR3 DNA sequence: TGTGCCAGCAGCGCCGGGACAGGGCCCTACGAGCAGTACTTC. Its protein product is CASSAGTGPYEQYF.